This T cell receptor (beta chain) was recovered during a study of blood T cells in healthy people across ages. Study at large: Using template switching, researchers captured about one barcoded beta molecule for each two T cells.

Isolation yielded PBMCs, at least 6 million per sample, in every case. A J-beta primer mix and a sample-barcoded 5' primer were used in a second PCR of roughly 6 to 11 cycles. TCRdb re-called the 5' RACE reads with MiXCR, one entry per CDR3 protein. The sample yields hundreds of thousands of distinct CDR3 sequences, roughly three fifths seen once. The study's findings and limits: Long-lived and aged donors differed, with more naive CD4+ cells and higher diversity in the long-lived.

Points on this clonotype: Antigen: not known.

This CDR3 is 12 amino acids long. V lost 2 bases and J 7 bases, leaving 6 bases between the germline ends. The germline CDR1 and CDR2 sequences are ENHRY and SYGVKD. This clonotype was obtained from a man in his 60s in good health. V is TRBV10-3 and J is TRBJ2-1, with a possible D match to TRBD1 (5 bases). The source material was blood. The CDR3 DNA follows: TGTGCCATCAGTGAGCAGGGTAATGAGCAGTTCTTC. It yields the protein CAISEQGNEQFF.